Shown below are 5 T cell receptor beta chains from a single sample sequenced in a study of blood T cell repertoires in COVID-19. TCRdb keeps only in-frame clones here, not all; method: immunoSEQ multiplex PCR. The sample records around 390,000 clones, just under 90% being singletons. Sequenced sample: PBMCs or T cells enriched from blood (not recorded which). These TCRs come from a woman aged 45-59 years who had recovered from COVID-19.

The CDR3 is CASSGNREAFF. The CDR3 coding sequence is TGTGCCAGCAGCGGGAACAGGGAGGCTTTCTTT. This rearrangement joins TRBV7-9 to TRBJ1-1; possibly TRBD1 for D (6 bases). The CDR3 has 11 amino acids. Germline loops: CDR1 SEHNR, CDR2 FQNEAQ (reference sequence). With 5 bases removed from V and 11 bases from J, the gap between germline ends came to 12 bases. Full variable domain (missing parts from reference TRBV7-9 and TRBJ1-1): DTGVSQNPRHKITKRGQNVTFRCDPISEHNRLYWYRQTLGQGPEFLTYFQNEAQLEKSRLLSDRFSAERPKGSFSTLEIQRTEQGDSAMYLCASSGNREAFFGQGTRLTVV.

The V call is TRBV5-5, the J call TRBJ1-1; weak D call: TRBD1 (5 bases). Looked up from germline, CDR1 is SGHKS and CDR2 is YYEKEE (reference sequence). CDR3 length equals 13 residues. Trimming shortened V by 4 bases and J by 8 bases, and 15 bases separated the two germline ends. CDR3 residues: CASSPQGGLEAFF. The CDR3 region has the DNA TGTGCCAGCAGCCCCCAGGGAGGACTCGAAGCTTTCTTT. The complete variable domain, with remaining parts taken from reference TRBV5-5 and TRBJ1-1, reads DAGVTQSPTHLIKTRGQQVTLRCSPISGHKSVSWYQQVLGQGPQFIFQYYEKEERGRGNFPDRFSARQFPNYSSELNVNALLLGDSALYLCASSPQGGLEAFFGQGTRLTVV.

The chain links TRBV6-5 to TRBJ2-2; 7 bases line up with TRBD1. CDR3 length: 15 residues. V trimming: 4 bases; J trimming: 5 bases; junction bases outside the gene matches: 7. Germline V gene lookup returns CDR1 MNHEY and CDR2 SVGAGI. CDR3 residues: CASSLRQGRTGELFF. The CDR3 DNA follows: TGTGCCAGCAGTTTGCGACAGGGAAGAACCGGGGAGCTGTTTTTT.

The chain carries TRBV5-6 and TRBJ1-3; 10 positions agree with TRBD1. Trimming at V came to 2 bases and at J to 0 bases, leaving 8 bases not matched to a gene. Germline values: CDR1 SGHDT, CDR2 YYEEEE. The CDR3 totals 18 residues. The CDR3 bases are TGTGCCAGCAGCTTCAGGGGGACAGGGGCCCTCTCTGGAAACACCATATATTTT. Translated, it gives CASSFRGTGALSGNTIYF.

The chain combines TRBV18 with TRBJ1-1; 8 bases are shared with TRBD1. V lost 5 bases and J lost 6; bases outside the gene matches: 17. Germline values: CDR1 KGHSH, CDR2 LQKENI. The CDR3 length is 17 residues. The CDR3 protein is CASSTKLATGASAEAFF. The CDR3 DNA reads TGTGCCAGCTCAACAAAACTAGCGACAGGGGCTAGCGCTGAAGCTTTCTTT. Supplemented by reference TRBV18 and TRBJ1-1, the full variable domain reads NAGVMQNPRHLVRRRGQEARLRCSPMKGHSHVYWYRQLPEEGLKFMVYLQKENIIDESGMPKERFSAEFPKEGPSILRIQQVVRGDSAAYFCASSTKLATGASAEAFFGQGTRLTVV.